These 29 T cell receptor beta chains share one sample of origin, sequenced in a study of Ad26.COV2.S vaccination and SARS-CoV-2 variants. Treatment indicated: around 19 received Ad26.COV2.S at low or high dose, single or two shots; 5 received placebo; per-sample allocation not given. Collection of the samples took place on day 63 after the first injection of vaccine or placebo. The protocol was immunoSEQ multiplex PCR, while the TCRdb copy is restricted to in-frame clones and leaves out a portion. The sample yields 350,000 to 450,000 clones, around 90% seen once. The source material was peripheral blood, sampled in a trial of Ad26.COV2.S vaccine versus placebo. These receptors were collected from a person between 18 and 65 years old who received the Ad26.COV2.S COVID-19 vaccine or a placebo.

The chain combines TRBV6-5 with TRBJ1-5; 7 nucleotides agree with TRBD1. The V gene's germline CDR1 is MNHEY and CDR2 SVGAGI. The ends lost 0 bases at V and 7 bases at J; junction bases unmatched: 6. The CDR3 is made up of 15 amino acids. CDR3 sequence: CASSYSTGRRQPQHF. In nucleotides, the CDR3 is TGTGCCAGCAGTTACTCGACAGGGCGGCGACAGCCCCAGCATTTT.

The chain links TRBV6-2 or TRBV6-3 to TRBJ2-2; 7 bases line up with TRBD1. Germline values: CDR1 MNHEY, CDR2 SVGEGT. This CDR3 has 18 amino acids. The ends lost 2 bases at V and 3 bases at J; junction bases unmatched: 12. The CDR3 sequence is CASSYGTATLEYTGELFF. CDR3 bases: TGTGCCAGCAGTTACGGGACAGCCACCCTCGAGTACACCGGGGAGCTGTTTTTT.

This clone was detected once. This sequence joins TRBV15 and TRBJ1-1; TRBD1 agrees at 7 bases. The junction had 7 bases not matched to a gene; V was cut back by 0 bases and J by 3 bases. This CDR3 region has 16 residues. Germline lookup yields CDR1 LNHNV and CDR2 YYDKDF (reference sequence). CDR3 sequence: CATSRDYSGGYTEAFF. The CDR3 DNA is TGTGCCACCAGCAGAGATTATTCAGGGGGATACACTGAAGCTTTCTTT.

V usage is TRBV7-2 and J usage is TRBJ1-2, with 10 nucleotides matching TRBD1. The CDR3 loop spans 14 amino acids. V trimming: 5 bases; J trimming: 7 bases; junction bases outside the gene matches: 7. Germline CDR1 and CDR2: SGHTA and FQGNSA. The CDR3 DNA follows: TGTGCCAGCAGCACCCGGACAGGGGGTTCTGGCTACACCTTC. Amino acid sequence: CASSTRTGGSGYTF.

The CDR3 DNA reads as TGTGCCAGTAGTCATCAGGGGGCTAGCACAGATACGCAGTATTTT. As protein: CASSHQGASTDTQYF. The chain joins TRBV19 to TRBJ2-3; 8 bases map to TRBD1. V shed 5 bases, J shed 0 bases, and the junction held 4 bases outside the gene matches. The CDR3 is 15 amino acids. Per the germline V gene, CDR1 is LNHDA and CDR2 is SQIVND (reference sequence).

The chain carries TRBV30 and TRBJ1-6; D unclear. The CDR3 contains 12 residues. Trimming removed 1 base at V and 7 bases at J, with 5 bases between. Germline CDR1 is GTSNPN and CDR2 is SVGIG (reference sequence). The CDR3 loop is CAWSGGNSPLHF. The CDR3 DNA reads TGTGCCTGGAGTGGGGGAAATTCACCCCTCCACTTT.

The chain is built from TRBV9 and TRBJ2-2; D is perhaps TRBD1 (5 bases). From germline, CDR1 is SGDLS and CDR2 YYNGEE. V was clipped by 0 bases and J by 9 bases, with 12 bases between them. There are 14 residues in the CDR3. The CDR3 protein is CASSVVGLDRELFF. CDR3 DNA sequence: TGTGCCAGCAGCGTAGTGGGGTTGGACAGGGAGCTGTTTTTT.

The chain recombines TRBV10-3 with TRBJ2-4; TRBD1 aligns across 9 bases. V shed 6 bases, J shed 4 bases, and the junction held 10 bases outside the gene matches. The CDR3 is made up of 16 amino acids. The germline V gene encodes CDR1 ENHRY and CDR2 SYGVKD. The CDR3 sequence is CAISPRDRVIKNIQYF. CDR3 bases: TGTGCCATCAGCCCCCGGGACAGGGTAATAAAAAACATTCAGTACTTC.

The CDR3 loop reads CASSLVSGTDTQYF. CDR3 bases: TGTGCCAGCAGCTTGGTTAGCGGCACAGATACGCAGTATTTT. The chain couples TRBV5-4 to TRBJ2-3, with D possibly matching TRBD2 (5 bases). The CDR3 is 14 residues long. Germline V CDR1 and CDR2: SGHNT, YYREEE (reference sequence). Trimming removed 0 bases at V and 1 base at J, with 6 bases between.

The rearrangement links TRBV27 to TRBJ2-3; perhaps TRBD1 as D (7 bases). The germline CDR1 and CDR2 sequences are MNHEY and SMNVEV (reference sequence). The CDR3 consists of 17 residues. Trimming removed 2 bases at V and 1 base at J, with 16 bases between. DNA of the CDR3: TGTGCCAGCAGTTTAAGCAGGGGGGACCTTGGCACAGATACGCAGTATTTT. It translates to CASSLSRGDLGTDTQYF.

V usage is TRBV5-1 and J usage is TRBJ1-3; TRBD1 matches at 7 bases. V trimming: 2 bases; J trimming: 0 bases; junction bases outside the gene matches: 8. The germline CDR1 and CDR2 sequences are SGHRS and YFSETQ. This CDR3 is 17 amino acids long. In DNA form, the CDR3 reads TGCGCCAGCAGCTTCACAACAGGGGCCGCCTCTGGAAACACCATATATTTT. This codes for CASSFTTGAASGNTIYF.

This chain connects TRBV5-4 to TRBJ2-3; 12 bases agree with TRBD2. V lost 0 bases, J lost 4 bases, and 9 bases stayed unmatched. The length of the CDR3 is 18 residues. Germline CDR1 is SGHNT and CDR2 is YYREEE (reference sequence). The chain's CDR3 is CASSLGPLAGGPPDTQYF. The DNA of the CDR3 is TGTGCCAGCAGCTTGGGGCCCCTAGCGGGGGGGCCCCCAGATACGCAGTATTTT.

The CDR3 DNA sequence: TGTGCCAGTAGTTTGGACCGACTCAACTCTGGAAACACCATATATTTT. Translation gives CASSLDRLNSGNTIYF. This chain joins TRBV19 and TRBJ1-3, with D uncertain. V was trimmed by 5 bases and J by 0 bases, leaving 14 bases between them. Germline assignment: CDR1 LNHDA and CDR2 SQIVND (reference sequence). CDR3 length: 16 residues.

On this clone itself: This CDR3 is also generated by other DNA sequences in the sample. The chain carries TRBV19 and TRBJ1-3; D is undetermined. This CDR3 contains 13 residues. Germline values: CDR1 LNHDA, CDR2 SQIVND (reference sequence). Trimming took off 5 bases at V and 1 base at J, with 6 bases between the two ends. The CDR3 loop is CASSLGSGNTIYF. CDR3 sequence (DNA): TGTGCCAGTAGTTTGGGATCTGGAAACACCATATATTTT.

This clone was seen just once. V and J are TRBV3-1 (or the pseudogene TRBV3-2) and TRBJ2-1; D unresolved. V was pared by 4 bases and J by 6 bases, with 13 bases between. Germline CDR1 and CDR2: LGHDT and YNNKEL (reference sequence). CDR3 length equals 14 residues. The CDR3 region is CASSPSRLGNEQFF. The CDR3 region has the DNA TGTGCCAGCAGCCCATCTCGGTTAGGCAATGAGCAGTTCTTC.

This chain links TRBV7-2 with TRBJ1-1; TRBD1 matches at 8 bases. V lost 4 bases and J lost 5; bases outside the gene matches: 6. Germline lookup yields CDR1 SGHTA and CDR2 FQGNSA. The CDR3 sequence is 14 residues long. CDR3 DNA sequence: TGTGCCAGCAGCTACCAAGACAGGGGTACTGAAGCTTTCTTT. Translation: CASSYQDRGTEAFF. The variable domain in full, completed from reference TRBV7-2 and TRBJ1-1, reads GAGVSQSPSNKVTEKGKDVELRCDPISGHTALYWYRQSLGQGLEFLIYFQGNSAPDKSGLPSDRFSAERTGGSVSTLTIQRTQQEDSAVYLCASSYQDRGTEAFFGQGTRLTVV.

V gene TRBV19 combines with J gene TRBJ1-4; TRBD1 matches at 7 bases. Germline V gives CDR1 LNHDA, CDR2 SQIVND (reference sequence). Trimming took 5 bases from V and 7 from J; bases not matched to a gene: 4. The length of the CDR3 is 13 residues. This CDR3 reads CASSEGASEKLFF. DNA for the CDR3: TGTGCCAGTAGTGAGGGGGCGAGTGAAAAACTGTTTTTT.

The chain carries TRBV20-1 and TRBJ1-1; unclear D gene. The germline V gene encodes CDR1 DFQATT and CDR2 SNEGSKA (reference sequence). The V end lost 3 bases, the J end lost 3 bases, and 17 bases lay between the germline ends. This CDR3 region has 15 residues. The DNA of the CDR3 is TGCAGTGCTAGTTTAACACCCTGGGTTGACACTGAAGCTTTCTTT. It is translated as CSASLTPWVDTEAFF.

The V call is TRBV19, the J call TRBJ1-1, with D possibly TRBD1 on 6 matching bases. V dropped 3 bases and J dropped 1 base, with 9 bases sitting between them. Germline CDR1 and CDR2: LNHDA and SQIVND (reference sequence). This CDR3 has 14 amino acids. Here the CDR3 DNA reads TGTGCCAGTAGTATTAAGGGGGGGAACACTGAAGCTTTCTTT. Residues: CASSIKGGNTEAFF.

DNA for the CDR3: TGTGCCACCAGCAGAGAGGGGGGTGAGCAGTTCTTC. Encoded protein: CATSREGGEQFF. The chain links TRBV15 to TRBJ2-1; D possibly corresponds to TRBD2 (6 bases). The CDR3 extends over 12 amino acids. The ends were cut back, 0 bases at V and 9 bases at J, with 6 bases in the middle. The germline V gene encodes CDR1 LNHNV and CDR2 YYDKDF (reference sequence).

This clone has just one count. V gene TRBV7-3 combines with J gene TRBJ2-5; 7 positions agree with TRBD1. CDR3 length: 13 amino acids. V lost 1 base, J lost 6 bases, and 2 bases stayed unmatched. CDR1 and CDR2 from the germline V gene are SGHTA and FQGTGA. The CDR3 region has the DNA TGTGCCAGCAGCTTAAGGGGACAGCAGACCCAGTACTTC. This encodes CASSLRGQQTQYF.

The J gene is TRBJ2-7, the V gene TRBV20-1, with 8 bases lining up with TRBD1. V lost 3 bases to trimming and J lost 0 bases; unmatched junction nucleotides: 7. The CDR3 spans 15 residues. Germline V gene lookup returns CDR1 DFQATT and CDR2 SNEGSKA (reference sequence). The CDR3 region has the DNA TGCAGTGCTAGTAGGACAGGGCAGTTCTCCTACGAGCAGTACTTC. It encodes CSASRTGQFSYEQYF.

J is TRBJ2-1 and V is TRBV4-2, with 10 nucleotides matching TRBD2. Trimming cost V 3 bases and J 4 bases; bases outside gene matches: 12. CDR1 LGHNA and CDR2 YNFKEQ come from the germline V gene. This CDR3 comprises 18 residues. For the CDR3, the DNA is TGTGCCAGCAGCCAGCCCCGGAGGTCTAGCGGGGGATACAATGAGCAGTTCTTC. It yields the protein CASSQPRRSSGGYNEQFF.

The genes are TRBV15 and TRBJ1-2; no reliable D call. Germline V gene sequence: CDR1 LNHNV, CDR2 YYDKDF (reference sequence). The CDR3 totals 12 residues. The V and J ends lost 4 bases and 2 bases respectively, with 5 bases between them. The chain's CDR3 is CATSNKNYGYTF. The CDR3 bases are TGTGCCACCAGCAATAAAAACTATGGCTACACCTTC.

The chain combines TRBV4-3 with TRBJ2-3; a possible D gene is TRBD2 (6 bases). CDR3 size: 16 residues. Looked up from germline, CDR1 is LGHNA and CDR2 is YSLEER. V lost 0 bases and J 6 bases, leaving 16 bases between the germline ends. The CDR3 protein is CASSQELGGFWDTQYF. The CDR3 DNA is TGCGCCAGCAGCCAAGAGTTGGGGGGATTTTGGGATACGCAGTATTTT.

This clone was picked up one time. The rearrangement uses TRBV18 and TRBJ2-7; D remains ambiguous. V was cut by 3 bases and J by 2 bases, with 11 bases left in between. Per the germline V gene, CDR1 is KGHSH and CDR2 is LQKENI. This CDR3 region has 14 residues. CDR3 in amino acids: CASSPASTTYEQYF. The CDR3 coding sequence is TGTGCCAGCTCACCTGCAAGCACGACCTACGAGCAGTACTTC.

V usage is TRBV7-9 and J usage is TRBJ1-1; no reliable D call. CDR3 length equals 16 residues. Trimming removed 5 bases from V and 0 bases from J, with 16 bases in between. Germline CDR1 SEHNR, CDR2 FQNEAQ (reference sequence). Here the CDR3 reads CASSPSPAVLNTEAFF. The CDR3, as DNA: TGTGCCAGCAGCCCCTCCCCGGCAGTACTGAACACTGAAGCTTTCTTT.

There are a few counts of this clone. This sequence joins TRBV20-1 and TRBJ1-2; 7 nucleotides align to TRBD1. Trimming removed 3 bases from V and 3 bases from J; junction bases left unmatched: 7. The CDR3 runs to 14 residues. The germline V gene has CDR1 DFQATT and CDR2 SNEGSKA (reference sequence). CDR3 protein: CSASSGTAYYGYTF. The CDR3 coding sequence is TGCAGTGCTAGTTCCGGGACAGCCTACTATGGCTACACCTTC.

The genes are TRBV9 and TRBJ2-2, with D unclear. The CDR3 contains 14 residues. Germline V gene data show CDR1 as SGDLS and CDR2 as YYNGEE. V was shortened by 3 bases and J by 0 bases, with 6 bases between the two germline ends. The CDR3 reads CASSGHANTGELFF. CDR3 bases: TGTGCCAGCAGCGGCCACGCGAACACCGGGGAGCTGTTTTTT.